Listed here are 31 T cell receptor beta chains from one sample, sequenced in a study of regulatory T cells in long-lasting Graves disease. Time point of the sample: newly diagnosed GD, antithyroid drugs for less than 3 months. PBMC-extracted RNA yielded the TCR library. To make TCR beta libraries, researchers used iRepertoire HTBI primers and Arm-PCR of CDR3 regions. TCRdb passed the multiplex PCR reads through MiXCR, listing each CDR3 protein once. The sample consists of roughly 400,000 distinct CDR3 sequences, over 12% of them appearing once. This same sample was also taken into another study, of T cells in Graves' hyperthyroidism and ophthalmopathy.

Source: peripheral blood mononuclear cells (PBMCs), taken at new diagnosis, from a patient treated with antithyroid drugs. These receptor sequences come from a woman in her 40s with Graves disease.

Notes on this clonotype: This CDR3 is missing its conserved last phenylalanine or tryptophan, likely due to a read error. The V gene is TRBV11-3, the J gene TRBJ2-3; TRBD2 aligns across 8 bases. Per the germline V gene, CDR1 is SGHNT and CDR2 is YENEEA. The CDR3 contains 17 residues. V lost 3 bases, J lost 2 bases, and 10 bases stayed unmatched. CDR3 protein: CASSLAGRGCSTDTQYS. The CDR3 DNA sequence: TGTGCCAGCAGCTTGGCCGGGAGGGGCTGCTCCACAGATACGCAGTATTCT.

This clonotype has ten or more counts. The chain carries TRBV7-3 and TRBJ2-3, with 9 bases identical to TRBD2. CDR3 size: 17 residues. V shed 5 bases and J 3 bases; nucleotides not matched to a gene: 12. CDR1 is SGHTA, CDR2 FQGTGA, per germline. The CDR3 region has the DNA TGTGCCAGCAGCCCATTTGGTGGTCTAGCGGGGACAGATACGCAGTATTTT. Translated, it gives CASSPFGGLAGTDTQYF.

This clonotype has only a few counts. The chain combines TRBV19 with TRBJ2-5; D gene unclear. The germline V gene has CDR1 LNHDA and CDR2 SQIVND (reference sequence). V was shortened by 6 bases and J by 2 bases, with 10 bases between the two germline ends. CDR3 length: 13 amino acids. In DNA, the CDR3 is TGTGCCAGTAGCCTACATGAACAAGAGACCCAGTACTTC. Protein sequence: CASSLHEQETQYF.

The chain combines TRBV14 with TRBJ2-6; 7 positions match TRBD2. This CDR3 has 21 amino acids. The V gene end was trimmed by 1 base and the J gene end by 2 bases; junction bases not matched to a gene: 17. Germline loops: CDR1 SGHDN, CDR2 FVKESK. The CDR3 DNA reads as TGTGCCAGCAGCCAAGTTCAAGGAAGCGGGAAGAGGGGAGCTGGGGCCAACGTCCTGACTTTC. Its protein is CASSQVQGSGKRGAGANVLTF.

In its sample, this clonotype was seen a few times. The V call is TRBV30, the J call TRBJ2-5; 11 nucleotides agree with TRBD2. V was clipped by 4 bases and J by 2 bases; unmatched bases: 15. The CDR3 consists of 18 residues. CDR1 GTSNPN and CDR2 SVGIG come from the germline V gene (reference sequence). The CDR3 reads CAWINREVAGGVQETQYF. CDR3 nucleotide sequence: TGTGCCTGGATAAACCGTGAGGTAGCGGGAGGGGTACAAGAGACCCAGTACTTC.

In this sample, this clonotype turned up many times. The CDR3 DNA follows: TGTGCCATCAGTGAGTCTCAGGGCGGGGGGAATGAGCAGTTCTTC. It encodes CAISESQGGGNEQFF. This chain joins TRBV10-3 and TRBJ2-1, with TRBD2 matching over 8 bases. The CDR3 contains 15 residues. Trimming at V came to 0 bases and at J to 7 bases, leaving 5 bases not matched to a gene. Germline assignment: CDR1 ENHRY and CDR2 SYGVKD.

This clonotype was seen repeatedly, ten times or more. The chain combines TRBV28 with TRBJ1-5; D is unresolved. This CDR3 region has 16 residues. Trimming removed 5 bases from V and 7 bases from J, with 21 bases in between. The germline CDR1 and CDR2 sequences are MDHEN and SYDVKM. The CDR3 nucleotides read TGTGCCAGCAGTCCGCTTTCTAACATCCCAAGCCAGCCCCAGCATTTT. This codes for CASSPLSNIPSQPQHF.

This clonotype was recorded at least ten times. This chain connects TRBV6-1 to TRBJ2-7; D is ambiguous. V was clipped by 1 base and J by 0 bases, with 10 bases between them. The CDR3 is made up of 15 amino acids. Germline V gene lookup returns CDR1 MNHNS and CDR2 SASEGT. DNA of the CDR3: TGTGCCAGCAGTGAAGATCTGGGCAGCTCCTACGAGCAGTACTTC. This encodes CASSEDLGSSYEQYF.

This clonotype was counted a few times. V usage is TRBV2 and J usage is TRBJ2-7; 12 positions match TRBD1. With V trimmed by 8 bases and J by 4 bases, 6 bases remained unmatched. CDR3 length: 14 amino acids. Germline-derived CDR1 and CDR2 are SNHLY and FYNNEI. The CDR3 DNA follows: TGTGCCAGCTGGGGGGGACAGGGGGCTTACGAGCAGTACTTC. Encoded protein: CASWGGQGAYEQYF.

V usage is TRBV5-1 and J usage is TRBJ1-2; D is perhaps TRBD1 (5 bases). CDR3 size: 15 residues. Trimming took 0 bases from V and 2 from J, leaving 11 bases between them. Germline lookup yields CDR1 SGHRS and CDR2 YFSETQ. CDR3 nucleotide sequence: TGCGCCAGCAGCTTGGAGTCCGCAGGGAACTATGGCTACACCTTC. Protein product: CASSLESAGNYGYTF.

The chain couples TRBV28 to TRBJ1-2; D call uncertain. The CDR3 contains 13 residues. Germline V gene sequence: CDR1 MDHEN, CDR2 SYDVKM. The germline V and J ends were trimmed by 4 bases and 4 bases, with 10 bases remaining between them. The CDR3 loop is CASSSGELYGYTF. CDR3 in DNA: TGTGCCAGCAGTTCCGGGGAGCTCTATGGCTACACCTTC.

This clonotype has at least ten counts. The chain couples TRBV6-2 or TRBV6-3 to TRBJ2-3, with 7 bases aligning to TRBD1. CDR1 and CDR2 from the germline V gene are MNHEY and SVGEGT. CDR3 size: 16 residues. With 2 bases clipped from V and 0 bases from J, the junction kept 5 bases outside the gene matches. The CDR3 loop is CASSYLGTVSTDTQYF. The CDR3 bases are TGTGCCAGCAGTTACCTCGGGACAGTTAGCACAGATACGCAGTATTTT.

This clonotype appeared many times. The chain recombines TRBV5-5 with TRBJ2-5, with D perhaps TRBD1 or TRBD2 (7 bases each). The germline CDR1 and CDR2 sequences are SGHKS and YYEKEE (reference sequence). The CDR3 is 19 amino acids. V lost 3 bases to trimming and J lost 5 bases, with 29 bases between them. CDR3 in amino acids: CASSSLGGDSPTRRETQYF. Here the CDR3 DNA reads TGTGCCAGCAGCTCGCTGGGGGGGGACAGCCCCACGAGGCGGGAGACCCAGTACTTC.

This clonotype was picked up many times. This chain joins TRBV27 and TRBJ1-5, with D hard to call. Germline assignment: CDR1 MNHEY and CDR2 SMNVEV (reference sequence). The CDR3 covers 13 residues. V was clipped by 6 bases and J by 7 bases, with 13 bases between them. This CDR3 reads CASSPKRLQPQHF. The DNA for the CDR3 is TGTGCCAGCAGCCCCAAGCGACTACAGCCCCAGCATTTT.

This clonotype was detected ten times or more. Written as DNA, the CDR3 is TGTGCCAGCAGTTACTCGGGAGGGACTGGTGGCTACACCTTC. Translation gives CASSYSGGTGGYTF. The V call is TRBV6-5, the J call TRBJ1-2, with D perhaps matching TRBD1 (5 bases). The V gene's germline CDR1 is MNHEY and CDR2 SVGAGI. The CDR3 spans 14 residues. Trimming removed 0 bases at V and 7 bases at J, with 12 bases between.

This clonotype was counted at least ten times. J is TRBJ1-1 and V is TRBV27, with D perhaps TRBD1 (6 bases). The V gene's germline CDR1 is MNHEY and CDR2 SMNVEV (reference sequence). This CDR3 has 12 amino acids. With 6 bases removed from V and 4 bases from J, the gap between germline ends came to 9 bases. The CDR3 region is CASREGGTEAFF. The CDR3 coding sequence is TGTGCCAGCAGGGAAGGGGGCACTGAAGCTTTCTTT.

This clonotype is labeled medium-sized. The gene calls are TRBV10-3 and TRBJ2-1; 10 bases are shared with TRBD2. V lost 3 bases and J lost 5; bases outside the gene matches: 1. This CDR3 has 14 amino acids. Germline lookup yields CDR1 ENHRY and CDR2 SYGVKD. The DNA for the CDR3 is TGTGCCATCAGTGAACTAGCGGGGAACAATGAGCAGTTCTTC. Its translation: CAISELAGNNEQFF.

As for this clonotype: A read error may be the cause here, since a much bigger clone is one base away. The J gene is TRBJ2-6, the V gene TRBV18, with D perhaps TRBD1 (6 bases). The CDR3 is 17 residues long. Germline V gives CDR1 KGHSH, CDR2 LQKENI. CDR3: CASSPGTPYSGTNVLTF. The CDR3 nucleotides are TGTGCCAGCTCACCAGGGACACCTTACTCTGGGACCAACGTCCTGACTTTC. Full variable domain (outside the CDR3, taken from reference TRBV18 and TRBJ2-6): NAGVMQNPRHLVRRRGQEARLRCSPMKGHSHVYWYRQLPEEGLKFMVYLQKENIIDESGMPKERFSAEFPKEGPSILRIQQVVRGDSAAYFCASSPGTPYSGTNVLTFGAGSRLTVL.

In the case of this clonotype: A far bigger clonotype differs at one base, so this is likely a read error. The genes are TRBV2 and TRBJ1-4, with TRBD1 as a possible D gene (5 bases). This CDR3 region has 15 residues. Germline CDR1 reads SNHLY; CDR2 reads FYNNEI. The CDR3 sequence: CASSWDRQLNEKLLF. The CDR3 DNA sequence: TGTGCCAGCAGCTGGGACCGACAGCTTAATGAAAAACTGCTTTTT.

The chain employs TRBV6-1 and TRBJ2-7, with 10 bases lining up with TRBD2. The CDR3 length is 14 residues. Germline CDR1 and CDR2: MNHNS and SASEGT. Trimming removed 5 bases from V and 2 bases from J; junction bases left unmatched: 3. CDR3 region: CASSSGRAPYEQYF. CDR3 coding DNA: TGTGCCAGCAGTAGCGGGAGGGCCCCCTACGAGCAGTACTTC.

This clonotype was detected many times. The rearrangement joins TRBV20-1 to TRBJ1-1; D unresolved. Deletions cut 6 bases from V and 5 bases from J, with 10 bases between. There are 11 residues in the CDR3. The V gene's germline CDR1 is DFQATT and CDR2 SNEGSKA (reference sequence). In DNA, the CDR3 is TGCAGTGCCACCCTTTGGACTGAAGCTTTCTTT. Its protein is CSATLWTEAFF.

This clonotype was counted at least ten times. Here the CDR3 DNA reads TGTGCCAGCAGTTTCCCGACAGGGGGCTGGGTAAGGATTCAAGAGACCCAGTACTTC. Residues: CASSFPTGGWVRIQETQYF. The V and J genes are TRBV28 and TRBJ2-5; 10 nucleotides align to TRBD1. The CDR3 covers 19 residues. Germline CDR1 is MDHEN and CDR2 is SYDVKM. V was pared by 3 bases and J by 2 bases, with 15 bases of the junction left unmatched.

The chain carries TRBV20-1 and TRBJ2-7; D ambiguous. V lost 3 bases and J lost 1, with 7 bases in between. Germline V gene data show CDR1 as DFQATT and CDR2 as SNEGSKA (reference sequence). CDR3 length equals 12 residues. CDR3 nucleotide sequence: TGCAGTGCTAGTCCAGGATCCTACGAGCAGTACTTC. It translates to CSASPGSYEQYF.

The table lists this clonotype with many counts. The chain carries TRBV11-1 and TRBJ2-7; 8 bases map to TRBD1. CDR3 length equals 16 residues. Germline-derived CDR1 and CDR2 are SGHAT and FQDESV (reference sequence). The J segment lost 5 bases and the V segment lost 1 base, leaving 10 bases of the junction unmatched. CDR3 loop: CASSLEWADRGNEQYF. DNA of the CDR3: TGTGCCAGCAGCTTAGAGTGGGCCGACAGGGGAAACGAGCAGTACTTC.

This clonotype was seen at least ten times. The CDR3: CASSLRWTGIINEQFF. The CDR3 nucleotides are TGTGCCAGCAGTTTAAGGTGGACAGGGATAATCAATGAGCAGTTCTTC. This chain links TRBV6-2 or TRBV6-3 with TRBJ2-1, with TRBD1 matching 8 bases. Germline V gene data show CDR1 as MNHEY and CDR2 as SVGEGT. V shed 4 bases and J 6 bases; nucleotides not matched to a gene: 11. This CDR3 contains 16 residues.

This clonotype appeared many times. The J gene is TRBJ1-1, the V gene TRBV19; a weak D match, TRBD1 (5 bases). V lost 0 bases, J lost 10 bases, and 15 bases lay in between. The length of the CDR3 is 14 residues. CDR1 and CDR2 (germline): LNHDA, SQIVND (reference sequence). CDR3 sequence (DNA): TGTGCCAGTAGTATAGATTACGAGGGGAGGGGAGCTTTCTTT. This translates into CASSIDYEGRGAFF.

This clonotype was seen ten or more times. The gene calls are TRBV2 and TRBJ2-4; 7 positions match TRBD1. CDR1 is SNHLY and CDR2 is FYNNEI in the germline V gene. V shed 9 bases, J shed 9 bases, and the junction held 5 bases outside the gene matches. The CDR3 has 11 amino acids. This chain's CDR3 is CARRQGGIQYF. CDR3 in DNA: TGTGCCAGAAGACAGGGTGGCATTCAGTACTTC.

Many counts were recorded for this clonotype. The chain joins TRBV10-3 to TRBJ2-2, with 10 bases aligning to TRBD2. Germline CDR1 ENHRY, CDR2 SYGVKD. CDR3 length equals 14 residues. The junction had 2 bases not matched to a gene; V was cut back by 10 bases and J by 0 bases. CDR3 region: CATGTSANTGELFF. CDR3 nucleotide sequence: TGTGCCACAGGGACTAGCGCGAACACCGGGGAGCTGTTTTTT.

V and J are TRBV2 and TRBJ2-5; D is unresolved. There are 13 residues in the CDR3. V gave up 7 bases and J gave up 0 bases, with 9 bases separating them. The germline gives CDR1 SNHLY, CDR2 FYNNEI. CDR3 sequence (DNA): TGTGCCAGCACCCCCCCGAACCAAGAGACCCAGTACTTC. It codes for CASTPPNQETQYF. Drawing the rest from reference TRBV2 and TRBJ2-5, the complete variable domain is EPEVTQTPSHQVTQMGQEVILRCVPISNHLYFYWYRQILGQKVEFLVSFYNNEISEKSEIFDDQFSVERPDGSNFTLKIRSTKLEDSAMYFCASTPPNQETQYFGPGTRLLVL.

This chain joins TRBV12-3 or TRBV12-4 and TRBJ2-5, with 9 bases matching TRBD1. The CDR3 covers 16 residues. The V gene end was trimmed by 4 bases and the J gene end by 5 bases; junction bases not matched to a gene: 11. CDR3 amino acids: CASSSQDRGPGETQYF. The CDR3 nucleotides read TGTGCCAGCAGTTCCCAGGACAGGGGCCCCGGGGAGACCCAGTACTTC.

This clonotype was recorded at least ten times. V usage is TRBV6-1 and J usage is TRBJ2-2, with no clear D. The length of the CDR3 is 16 residues. V was shortened by 6 bases and J by 0 bases, with 14 bases between the two germline ends. The germline V gene encodes CDR1 MNHNS and CDR2 SASEGT. The DNA of the CDR3 is TGTGCCAGCAGACCGCCTGACGCCGCGAACACCGGGGAGCTGTTTTTT. Its translation: CASRPPDAANTGELFF.